This TCR beta chain was sequenced in a study of T cell changes during pregnancy in multiple sclerosis. The germline V and J ends were trimmed by 1 base and 3 bases, with 15 bases remaining between them. CDR1 and CDR2 (germline): SGHTA, FQGNSA. This CDR3 region has 16 residues. Sequenced by immunoSEQ multiplex PCR; TCRdb stores in-frame clones only, minus some. Of about 110,000 clones listed, around 90% are singletons. The receptor comes from a female donor with multiple sclerosis, enrolled in a pregnancy study. Specimen: peripheral blood, collected in the third trimester of pregnancy. This sequence joins TRBV7-2 and TRBJ1-2; D possibly corresponds to TRBD1 (6 bases). CDR3 loop: CASSLGRWGRDYGYTF. In nucleotides, the CDR3 is TGTGCCAGCAGCTTAGGAAGGTGGGGGCGCGACTATGGCTACACCTTC.